These 26 T cell receptor beta chains were sequenced from one sample in a study of breast tumors, draining lymph nodes, adjacent tissues. From the multiplex PCR reads, TCRdb called clonotypes with MiXCR, one entry per CDR3 protein. The sample contains 200,000 to 250,000 distinct CDR3 sequences, approximately 31% of which appear only once. Axillary draining lymph nodes of breast cancer patients supplied the node samples. Specimen: axillary lymph node tissue. These receptor sequences come from a female donor with breast cancer. Some clones in this sample may be carry-over from other donors' samples.

As to this clonotype: The CDR3 does not end in the conserved phenylalanine or tryptophan, so this is likely a read error. The rearrangement uses TRBV19 and TRBJ1-4; TRBD1 matches 9 bases. CDR3 length equals 15 residues. Trimming at V came to 5 bases and at J to 6 bases, leaving 7 bases not matched to a gene. Per the germline V gene, CDR1 is LNHDA and CDR2 is SQIVND (reference sequence). The CDR3 protein is CASSGTGRYDEKLFL. Written as DNA, the CDR3 is TGTGCCAGTAGTGGGACAGGGAGGTACGATGAAAAACTGTTTCTT.

The sample holds many counts of this clonotype. The chain joins TRBV7-9 to TRBJ1-2, with 11 bases matching TRBD1. Germline loops: CDR1 SEHNR, CDR2 FQNEAQ (reference sequence). The CDR3 is made up of 13 amino acids. V was clipped by 1 base and J by 8 bases; unmatched bases: 0. The CDR3 reads CASSLGTGGGYTF. In nucleotides, the CDR3 is TGTGCCAGCAGCTTAGGGACAGGGGGCGGCTACACCTTC.

This clonotype has ten or more counts. The chain has TRBV24-1 and TRBJ2-5; TRBD1 agrees at 8 bases. V was clipped by 5 bases and J by 4 bases; unmatched bases: 8. There are 15 residues in the CDR3. CDR1 is KGHDR and CDR2 is SFDVKD in the germline V gene. The CDR3 DNA follows: TGTGCCACCAGTGCCAGACAGGGGATTTCAGAGACCCAGTACTTC. It codes for CATSARQGISETQYF.

The V and J genes are TRBV6-6 and TRBJ1-6, with 8 bases fitting TRBD1. The germline V gene encodes CDR1 MNHNY and CDR2 SVGAGI (reference sequence). The J segment lost 9 bases and the V segment lost 6 bases, leaving 7 bases of the junction unmatched. The CDR3 consists of 14 residues. CDR3 region: CASSIGQGGSPLHF. For the CDR3, the DNA is TGTGCCAGCAGCATCGGACAGGGCGGTTCACCCCTCCACTTT.

This clonotype was seen only a few times. The chain links TRBV28 to TRBJ1-2, with 12 bases fitting TRBD1. The V gene's germline CDR1 is MDHEN and CDR2 SYDVKM. This CDR3 spans 15 amino acids. Unmatched junction bases numbered 9, after V lost 5 bases and J lost 8 bases. In nucleotides, the CDR3 is TGTGCCAGCAGTGCTCCGGGACAGGGGGCCCGCGGCTACACCTTC. This codes for CASSAPGQGARGYTF.

Only a few counts were recorded for this clonotype. The V call is TRBV25-1, the J call TRBJ1-1; the D gene is possibly TRBD1 (6 bases). CDR1 and CDR2 from the germline V gene are MGHDK and SYGVNS. V was shortened by 8 bases and J by 1 base, with 14 bases between the two germline ends. The CDR3 is 14 amino acids. CDR3: CASGGPGANTEAFF. As DNA, the CDR3 is TGTGCCAGCGGGGGGCCAGGGGCGAACACTGAAGCTTTCTTT.

This clonotype came up a few times. The V and J genes are TRBV20-1 and TRBJ1-1, with D perhaps matching TRBD1 (5 bases). CDR1 and CDR2 from the germline V gene are DFQATT and SNEGSKA (reference sequence). This CDR3 is 11 amino acids long. Trimming took 3 bases from V and 5 from J, leaving 7 bases between them. CDR3 in amino acids: CSASEGTEAFF. CDR3 coding DNA: TGCAGTGCTAGCGAGGGGACTGAAGCTTTCTTT.

This clonotype has a count of ten or more. The chain carries TRBV6-1 and TRBJ2-1; 8 positions agree with TRBD2. CDR3 size: 13 residues. CDR1 MNHNS and CDR2 SASEGT come from the germline V gene. V trimming: 6 bases; J trimming: 15 bases; junction bases outside the gene matches: 13. The CDR3: CASSFEGSGSTFF. The DNA for the CDR3 is TGTGCCAGCAGCTTTGAGGGGAGCGGGAGTACGTTCTTC.

This clonotype has a count of ten or more. The chain is built from TRBV18 and TRBJ1-2, with D hard to call. V dropped 4 bases and J dropped 0 bases, with 12 bases sitting between them. Per the germline V gene, CDR1 is KGHSH and CDR2 is LQKENI. This CDR3 has 15 amino acids. The chain's CDR3 is CASSRAENTNYGYTF. CDR3 bases: TGTGCCAGCTCACGCGCGGAAAATACTAACTATGGCTACACCTTC.

This clonotype was observed many times. The V gene is TRBV14, the J gene TRBJ2-5; D is perhaps TRBD1 (6 bases). Trimming removed 5 bases at V and 1 base at J, with 20 bases between. CDR1 is SGHDN, CDR2 FVKESK, per germline. This CDR3 is 17 amino acids long. CDR3 in DNA: TGTGCCAGCAGCTTTTCCCGCAGGGGTAGGGGCCAAGAGACCCAGTACTTC. Its translation: CASSFSRRGRGQETQYF.

This clonotype showed up many times. The rearrangement uses TRBV12-3 or TRBV12-4 and TRBJ1-6; weak D call: TRBD1 (6 bases). CDR3 size: 13 residues. The V gene lost 4 bases and the J gene lost 9 bases, with 10 bases spanning the gap. CDR3 bases: TGTGCCAGCAGTTACAGGGAGGGTTCACCCCTCCACTTT. This codes for CASSYREGSPLHF.

V is TRBV19 and J is TRBJ1-2; 7 nucleotides align to TRBD1. Germline V gene lookup returns CDR1 LNHDA and CDR2 SQIVND (reference sequence). CDR3 length: 14 amino acids. Losses at the gene ends were 3 bases for V and 4 bases for J; bases not matched to a gene: 5. CDR3 region: CASSIQGQVYGYTF. CDR3 DNA sequence: TGTGCCAGTAGTATCCAAGGACAGGTCTATGGCTACACCTTC. Drawing the rest from reference TRBV19 and TRBJ1-2, the complete variable domain is DGGITQSPKYLFRKEGQNVTLSCEQNLNHDAMYWYRQDPGQGLRLIYYSQIVNDFQKGDIAEGYSVSREKKESFPLTVTSAQKNPTAFYLCASSIQGQVYGYTFGSGTRLTVV.

As regards this clonotype: With a much larger clone just one base away, this may be a read error. The chain links TRBV6-5 to TRBJ1-4; no clear D gene. The CDR3 has 16 amino acids. V lost 7 bases to trimming and J lost 0 bases, with 15 bases between them. CDR1 MNHEY and CDR2 SVGAGI come from the germline V gene. CDR3 in amino acids: CASKLSDGATNEKLFF. In nucleotides, the CDR3 is TGTGCCAGCAAGCTATCCGATGGAGCAACTAATGAAAAACTGTTTTTT.

This clonotype was seen at least ten times. This chain connects TRBV7-2 to TRBJ1-5; 7 nucleotides match TRBD1. There are 15 residues in the CDR3. Trimming removed 5 bases from V and 7 bases from J; junction bases left unmatched: 11. Germline values: CDR1 SGHTA, CDR2 FQGNSA. Here the CDR3 reads CASSPGTASRQPQHF. The CDR3 DNA follows: TGTGCCAGCAGCCCTGGGACAGCTAGTAGGCAGCCCCAGCATTTT.

The genes are TRBV19 and TRBJ1-2; 8 positions agree with TRBD1. After removal of 5 bases from V and 4 bases from J, the junction contained 12 bases not matched to a gene. From germline, CDR1 is LNHDA and CDR2 SQIVND (reference sequence). The CDR3 runs 16 residues. CDR3 nucleotide sequence: TGTGCCAGTAGTCCCTACGGGACAGGACCTTTCTATGGCTACACCTTC. Protein: CASSPYGTGPFYGYTF.

This clonotype has more than one count but fewer than ten. This chain uses TRBV18 with TRBJ2-2; D is unclear. The V gene lost 2 bases and the J gene lost 4 bases, with 8 bases spanning the gap. The germline gives CDR1 KGHSH, CDR2 LQKENI. The CDR3 sequence is 14 residues long. In DNA form, the CDR3 reads TGTGCCAGCTCACCAGAAAAAACCACCGGGGAGCTGTTTTTT. Translation gives CASSPEKTTGELFF.

There are many counts of this clonotype. The V gene is TRBV20-1, the J gene TRBJ1-2; TRBD1 is a possible D gene (5 bases). The CDR3 has 13 residues. Trimming removed 3 bases from V and 4 bases from J, with 12 bases in between. Germline values: CDR1 DFQATT, CDR2 SNEGSKA (reference sequence). In DNA form, the CDR3 reads TGCAGTGCTAGTTCGGGACCCCCCTATGGCTACACCTTC. Its translation: CSASSGPPYGYTF.

On this clonotype itself: Since no conserved phenylalanine or tryptophan closes the CDR3, a read error is the likely cause. The chain joins TRBV18 to TRBJ2-6; D might be TRBD1 (6 bases). Germline CDR1 and CDR2: KGHSH and LQKENI. V lost 3 bases and J lost 1, with 13 bases in between. The CDR3 contains 17 residues. The CDR3 DNA sequence: TGTGCCAGCTCACCTTGGGACATAACGTCTGGGGCCAACGTCCTGACTGTC. Translated, it gives CASSPWDITSGANVLTV.

This rearrangement joins TRBV3-1 to TRBJ1-3; possible D gene TRBD1, 5 bases. Looked up from germline, CDR1 is LGHDT and CDR2 is YNNKEL (reference sequence). The CDR3 contains 13 residues. Trimming took 4 bases from V and 15 from J, leaving 19 bases between them. As DNA, the CDR3 is TGTGCCAGCAGCCCCCTCCAGGGAAACGCCACATATTTT. Translated, it gives CASSPLQGNATYF.

This clonotype was found many times. The rearrangement uses TRBV19 and TRBJ1-4, with TRBD1 identical over 10 bases. The V segment lost 5 bases and the J segment 7 bases; nucleotides outside the gene matches: 1. Germline V CDR1 and CDR2: LNHDA, SQIVND (reference sequence). The CDR3 covers 13 residues. In nucleotides, the CDR3 is TGTGCCAGTAGTGGGACAGGGGTTGAAAAACTGTTTTTT. Protein sequence: CASSGTGVEKLFF. The complete variable domain, with remaining parts taken from reference TRBV19 and TRBJ1-4, reads DGGITQSPKYLFRKEGQNVTLSCEQNLNHDAMYWYRQDPGQGLRLIYYSQIVNDFQKGDIAEGYSVSREKKESFPLTVTSAQKNPTAFYLCASSGTGVEKLFFGSGTQLSVL.

This clonotype has only a few counts. A read error may be the cause here, since a much bigger clone is one base away. This sequence joins TRBV12-3 or TRBV12-4 and TRBJ2-7; 14 positions match TRBD2. The CDR3 has 18 amino acids. The V gene end was trimmed by 4 bases and the J gene end by 0 bases; junction bases not matched to a gene: 8. The CDR3 sequence is CASSCAGTSGRGSYEQYF. CDR3 nucleotide sequence: TGTGCCAGCAGTTGCGCCGGGACTAGCGGGAGAGGCTCCTACGAGCAGTACTTC.

In its sample, this clonotype was seen a few times. A much larger clone differs from this one at a single base, so this may be a read error. The gene calls are TRBV5-1 and TRBJ2-5; TRBD1 matches at 9 bases. This CDR3 has 14 amino acids. Per the germline V gene, CDR1 is SGHRS and CDR2 is YFSETQ. DNA of the CDR3: TGCGCCAGCAGCAGGGGACAGGGTAAAGAGCCCCAGTACTTC. It codes for CASSRGQGKEPQYF.

This clonotype has at least ten counts. The chain uses TRBV2 and TRBJ2-1; D is perhaps TRBD1 or TRBD2 (6 bases each). Germline loops: CDR1 SNHLY, CDR2 FYNNEI. The ends were cut back, 6 bases at V and 4 bases at J, with 16 bases in the middle. The CDR3 has 15 residues. The CDR3 DNA reads as TGTGCCAGCAGAGGGGGTAGCGGAGGGTACAATGAGCAGTTCTTC. This codes for CASRGGSGGYNEQFF.

This clonotype was recorded many times. This chain connects TRBV2 to TRBJ2-7; D is unclear. V was pared by 3 bases and J by 2 bases, with 14 bases between. Germline CDR1 is SNHLY and CDR2 is FYNNEI. The CDR3 is 15 amino acids. In nucleotides, the CDR3 is TGTGCCAGCAGTGATAGGGTCGGAGTTACCTACGAGCAGTACTTC. Its protein product is CASSDRVGVTYEQYF.

Concerning this clonotype: This may come from a read error, since a much larger clone is one base off. The V gene is TRBV30, the J gene TRBJ2-1; TRBD2 matches 16 bases. This CDR3 contains 16 residues. CDR1 and CDR2 from the germline V gene are GTSNPN and SVGIG (reference sequence). V lost 2 bases and J lost 9; bases outside the gene matches: 7. Here the CDR3 reads CAWSPGTSGGAGEQFF. CDR3 in DNA: TGTGCCTGGAGTCCCGGGACTAGCGGGGGGGCCGGTGAGCAGTTCTTC.

This clonotype appeared once. One end of the junction is discordant with germline, which a read error may explain. The chain uses TRBV20-1 and TRBJ2-7; possibly TRBD2 for D (6 bases). Germline assignment: CDR1 DFQATT and CDR2 SNEGSKA (reference sequence). The CDR3 consists of 15 residues. As DNA, the CDR3 is TGCAGTGCTAGAGATCCAGCAGGAGGGCCCCACGAGCGGTACTTC. Its protein is CSARDPAGGPHERYF.